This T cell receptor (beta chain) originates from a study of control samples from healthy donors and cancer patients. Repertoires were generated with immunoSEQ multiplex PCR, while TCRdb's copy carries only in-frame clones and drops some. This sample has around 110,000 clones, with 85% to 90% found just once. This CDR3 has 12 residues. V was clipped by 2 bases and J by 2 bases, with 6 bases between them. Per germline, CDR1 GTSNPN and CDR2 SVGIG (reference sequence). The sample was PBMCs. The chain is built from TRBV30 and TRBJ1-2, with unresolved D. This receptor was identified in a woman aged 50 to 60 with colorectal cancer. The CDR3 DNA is TGTGCCTGGAGTCTCTTAAACTATGGCTACACCTTC. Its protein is CAWSLLNYGYTF.